The table lists the clone carrying this T cell receptor beta chain with a few counts. From germline, CDR1 is SGHRS and CDR2 YFSETQ. Trimming cost V 4 bases and J 8 bases; bases outside gene matches: 4. This CDR3 has 14 residues. The sample originates from a study of blood T cell repertoires in COVID-19. Study overall: Nucleic acid was either cDNA or gDNA, and it came from T cells, B-cell-depleted T cells, or PBMCs.

Per the original methods: How many nucleated cells were present was estimated from reference gene primer amplification. TCRdb keeps only in-frame clones here, not all; method: immunoSEQ multiplex PCR. V and J calls and clone size are copied from that table; D and trimming were computed from the DNA. The sample includes about 180,000 clones, 80% of them seen just once. This chain links TRBV5-1 with TRBJ1-6; 9 bases agree with TRBD1. The clonotype comes from an older man with active or convalescent COVID-19. The sample was peripheral blood. Written as DNA, the CDR3 is TGCGCCAGCAGCGGGGGGACAGGGCATTCACCCCTCCACTTT. This sequence encodes CASSGGTGHSPLHF. The variable domain in full, with the rest retrieved from reference TRBV5-1 and TRBJ1-6, is KAGVTQTPRYLIKTRGQQVTLSCSPISGHRSVSWYQQTPGQGLQFLFEYFSETQRNKGNFPGRFSGRQFSNSRSEMNVSTLELGDSALYLCASSGGTGHSPLHFGNGTRLTVT.